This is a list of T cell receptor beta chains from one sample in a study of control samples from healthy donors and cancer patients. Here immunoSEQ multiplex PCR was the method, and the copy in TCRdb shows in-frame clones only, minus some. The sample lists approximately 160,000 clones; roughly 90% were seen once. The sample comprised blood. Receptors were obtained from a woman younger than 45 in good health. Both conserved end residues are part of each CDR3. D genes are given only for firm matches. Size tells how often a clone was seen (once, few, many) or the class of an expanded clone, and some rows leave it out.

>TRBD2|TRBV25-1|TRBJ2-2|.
CASSETSGSTGELFF
TGTGCCAGCAGTGAAACTAGCGGGAGCACCGGGGAGCTGTTTTTT
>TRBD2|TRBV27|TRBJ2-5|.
CASSSGLEETQYF
TGTGCCAGCAGTTCGGGACTAGAGGAGACCCAGTACTTC
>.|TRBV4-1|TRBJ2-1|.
CASSQIGGAHNEQFF
TGCGCCAGCAGCCAAATAGGAGGGGCCCACAATGAGCAGTTCTTC
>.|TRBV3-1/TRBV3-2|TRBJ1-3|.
CASSQKGRGNTIYF
TGTGCCAGCAGCCAAAAGGGGCGTGGAAACACCATATATTTT
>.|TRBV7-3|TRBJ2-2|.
CASSFNRESANTGELFF
TGTGCCAGCAGCTTCAACAGGGAGAGCGCGAACACCGGGGAGCTGTTTTTT
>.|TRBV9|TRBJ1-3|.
CASSFRPGSGNTIYF
TGTGCCAGCAGCTTCCGCCCAGGCTCTGGAAACACCATATATTTT
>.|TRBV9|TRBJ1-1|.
CASSVTSQATEAFF
TGTGCCAGCAGCGTAACCAGCCAGGCCACTGAAGCTTTCTTT
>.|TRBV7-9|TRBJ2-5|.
CASSLSGSSWETQYF
TGTGCCAGCAGCTTAAGTGGGAGTAGTTGGGAGACCCAGTACTTC
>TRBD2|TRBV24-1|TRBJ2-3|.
CATSDGDYEPRADTQYF
TGTGCCACCAGTGATGGGGACTATGAACCAAGGGCAGATACGCAGTATTTT
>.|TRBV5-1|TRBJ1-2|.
CASSWWVEEVSNYGYTF
TGCGCCAGCAGCTGGTGGGTGGAGGAAGTGTCTAACTATGGCTACACCTTC
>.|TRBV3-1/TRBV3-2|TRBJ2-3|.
CASSPLMGTQYF
TGCGCCAGCAGCCCCTTAATGGGTACGCAGTATTTT
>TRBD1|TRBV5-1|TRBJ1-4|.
CASSLVGQGANEKLFF
TGCGCCAGCAGCTTGGTCGGACAGGGGGCTAATGAAAAACTGTTTTTT
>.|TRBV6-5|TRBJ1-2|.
CASRSYGYTF
TGTGCCAGCAGGTCCTATGGCTACACCTTC
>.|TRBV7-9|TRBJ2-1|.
CASSLAWFLYNEQFF
TGTGCCAGCAGCTTAGCGTGGTTCCTCTACAATGAGCAGTTCTTC
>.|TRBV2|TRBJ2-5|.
CASSDRNIQETQYF
TGTGCCAGCAGCGACAGGAATATACAAGAGACCCAGTACTTC
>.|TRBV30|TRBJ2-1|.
CAWKPGFTYNEQFF
TGTGCCTGGAAACCGGGGTTTACCTACAATGAGCAGTTCTTC
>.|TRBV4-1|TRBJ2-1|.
CASSPRTNEQFF
TGCGCCAGCAGCCCACGTACCAATGAGCAGTTCTTC
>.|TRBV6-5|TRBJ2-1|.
CASSLGGDEQFF
TGTGCCAGCAGTTTGGGGGGCGATGAGCAGTTCTTC
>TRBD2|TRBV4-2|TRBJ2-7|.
CASSQLAGAYYEQYF
TGTGCCAGCAGCCAACTAGCGGGCGCGTACTACGAGCAGTACTTC
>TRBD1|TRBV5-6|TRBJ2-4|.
CASSPREGGNIQYF
TGTGCCAGCAGCCCCCGGGAAGGGGGCAACATTCAGTACTTC
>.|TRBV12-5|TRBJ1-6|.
CASGPSGSNSPLHF
TGTGCTAGTGGTCCTTCAGGGTCTAATTCACCCCTCCACTTT
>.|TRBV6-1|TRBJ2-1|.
CASSDHGQYHEQFF
TGTGCCAGCAGTGACCACGGACAGTACCATGAGCAGTTCTTC
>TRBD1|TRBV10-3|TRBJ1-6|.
CAISEGQGNNSPLHF
TGTGCCATCAGTGAGGGACAGGGAAATAATTCACCCCTCCACTTT
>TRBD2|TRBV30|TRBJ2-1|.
CAWSLLAGGPGNEQFF
TGTGCCTGGAGCCTACTAGCGGGAGGGCCCGGCAATGAGCAGTTCTTC
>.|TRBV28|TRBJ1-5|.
CASRLLADGSNQPQHF
TGTGCCAGCAGATTATTAGCGGACGGTAGCAATCAGCCCCAGCATTTT
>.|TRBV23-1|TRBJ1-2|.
CASSHRDRDPLYGYTF
TGCGCCAGCAGTCACCGAGACCGGGACCCGTTATATGGCTACACCTTC
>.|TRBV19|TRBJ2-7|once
CASSIFGDHEQYF
TGTGCCAGTAGTATCTTTGGGGACCACGAGCAGTACTTC
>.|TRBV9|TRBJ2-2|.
CASSVVANTGELFF
TGTGCCAGCAGCGTAGTAGCGAACACCGGGGAGCTGTTTTTT
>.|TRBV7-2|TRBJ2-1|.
CASSLGLGRYNEQFF
TGTGCCAGCAGCTTAGGACTAGGGAGGTACAATGAGCAGTTCTTC
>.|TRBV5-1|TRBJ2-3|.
CASSVDPVDTQYF
TGCGCCAGCAGCGTAGATCCCGTAGATACGCAGTATTTT
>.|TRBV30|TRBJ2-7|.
CAWSFSDSYEQYF
TGTGCCTGGAGTTTCAGTGATTCCTACGAGCAGTACTTC
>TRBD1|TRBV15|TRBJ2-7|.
CATSSRDRVYEQYF
TGTGCCACCAGCAGTAGGGACAGGGTCTACGAGCAGTACTTC
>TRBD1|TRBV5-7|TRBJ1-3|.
CASSLDRGLSGNTIYF
TGTGCCAGCAGCTTGGACAGGGGGTTATCTGGAAACACCATATATTTT
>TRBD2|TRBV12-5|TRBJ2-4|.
CASGLANTSGRLDIQYF
TGTGCTAGTGGTTTGGCCAACACTAGCGGGAGGCTGGACATTCAGTACTTC
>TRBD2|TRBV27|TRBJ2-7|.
CASSAYLQREGYEQYF
TGTGCCAGCAGTGCCTACCTCCAGCGGGAGGGTTACGAGCAGTACTTC
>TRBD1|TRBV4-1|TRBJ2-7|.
CASSQSLGTGVGEQYF
TGCGCCAGCAGCCAAAGCCTAGGGACAGGGGTGGGCGAGCAGTACTTC
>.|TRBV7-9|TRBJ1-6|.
CASSFPGPPYHSPLHF
TGTGCCAGCAGCTTCCCGGGACCGCCGTACCATTCACCCCTCCACTTT
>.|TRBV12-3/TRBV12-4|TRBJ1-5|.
CASRTESNQPQHF
TGTGCCAGTAGGACAGAGAGCAATCAGCCCCAGCATTTT
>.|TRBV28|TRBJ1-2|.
CASSRGELLISGYTF
TGTGCCAGCAGCCGTGGCGAGCTTCTAATCTCTGGCTACACCTTC
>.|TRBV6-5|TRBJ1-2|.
CASSEDSYYGYTF
TGTGCCAGCAGCGAGGACAGCTACTATGGCTACACCTTC
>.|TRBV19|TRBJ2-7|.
CASSPRQTKNYYEQYF
TGTGCCAGTAGTCCCCGACAGACTAAAAATTACTACGAGCAGTACTTC